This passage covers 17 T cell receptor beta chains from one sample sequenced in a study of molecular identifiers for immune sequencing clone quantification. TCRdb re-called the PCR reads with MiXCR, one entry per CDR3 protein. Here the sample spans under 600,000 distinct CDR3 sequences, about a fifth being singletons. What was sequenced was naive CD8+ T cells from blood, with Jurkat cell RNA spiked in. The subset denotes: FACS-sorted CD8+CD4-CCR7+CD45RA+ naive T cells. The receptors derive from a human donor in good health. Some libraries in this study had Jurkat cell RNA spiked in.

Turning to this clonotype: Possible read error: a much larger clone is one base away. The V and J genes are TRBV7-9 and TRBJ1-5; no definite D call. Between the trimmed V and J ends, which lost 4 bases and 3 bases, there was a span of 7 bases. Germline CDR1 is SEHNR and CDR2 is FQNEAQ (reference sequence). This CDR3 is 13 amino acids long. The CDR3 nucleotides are TGTGCCAGCAGCTCTAATAACAATCAGCCCCAGCATTTT. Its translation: CASSSNNNQPQHF.

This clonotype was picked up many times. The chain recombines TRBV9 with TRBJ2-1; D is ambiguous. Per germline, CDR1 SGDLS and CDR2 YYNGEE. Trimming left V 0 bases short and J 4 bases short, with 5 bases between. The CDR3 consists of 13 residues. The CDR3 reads CASSVGSYNEQFF. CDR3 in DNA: TGTGCCAGCAGCGTAGGGAGTTACAATGAGCAGTTCTTC.

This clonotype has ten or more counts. The CDR3 protein is CASSLQKNTEAFF. For the CDR3, the DNA is TGCGCCAGCAGCTTGCAGAAGAACACTGAAGCTTTCTTT. V gene TRBV5-1 combines with J gene TRBJ1-1; unclear D gene. The CDR3 is 13 residues long. V lost 1 base and J lost 1, with 5 bases in between. Germline-derived CDR1 and CDR2 are SGHRS and YFSETQ.

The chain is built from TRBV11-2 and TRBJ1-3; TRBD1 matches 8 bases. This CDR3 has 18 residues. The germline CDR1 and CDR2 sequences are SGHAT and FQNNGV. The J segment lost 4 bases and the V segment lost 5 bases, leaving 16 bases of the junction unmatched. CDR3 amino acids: CASSPRQGRVVEGNTIYF. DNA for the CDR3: TGTGCCAGCAGCCCTCGACAGGGGCGGGTGGTCGAAGGAAACACCATATATTTT.

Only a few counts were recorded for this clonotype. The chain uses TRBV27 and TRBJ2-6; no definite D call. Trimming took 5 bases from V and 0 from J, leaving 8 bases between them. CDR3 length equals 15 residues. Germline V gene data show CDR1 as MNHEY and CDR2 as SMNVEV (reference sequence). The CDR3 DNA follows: TGTGCCAGCAGTCCCGAATACTCTGGGGCCAACGTCCTGACTTTC. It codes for CASSPEYSGANVLTF.

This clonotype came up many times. The CDR3 sequence: CASSQGGVSDTQYF. DNA for the CDR3: TGCGCCAGCAGCCAAGGCGGGGTCTCAGATACGCAGTATTTT. This chain joins TRBV4-3 and TRBJ2-3; a possible D gene is TRBD2 (6 bases). The CDR3 is 14 residues long. Germline lookup yields CDR1 LGHNA and CDR2 YSLEER. The ends were cut back, 1 base at V and 4 bases at J, with 9 bases in the middle.

The CDR3 region is CASSPSAGSYTDTQYF. In DNA form, the CDR3 reads TGTGCCAGCAGCCCTTCGGCAGGGTCGTACACAGATACGCAGTATTTT. The chain couples TRBV5-6 to TRBJ2-3, with D perhaps matching TRBD1 (5 bases). Germline V gives CDR1 SGHDT, CDR2 YYEEEE. CDR3 length equals 16 residues. Trimming shortened V by 4 bases and J by 2 bases, and 17 bases separated the two germline ends.

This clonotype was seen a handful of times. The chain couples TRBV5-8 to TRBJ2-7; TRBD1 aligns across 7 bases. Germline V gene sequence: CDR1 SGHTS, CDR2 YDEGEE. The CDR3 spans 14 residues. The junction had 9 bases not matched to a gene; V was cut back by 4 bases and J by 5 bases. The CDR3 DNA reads TGTGCCAGCAGCCGGGACAGTCATAGCGACGAGCAGTACTTC. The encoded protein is CASSRDSHSDEQYF.

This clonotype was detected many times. For the CDR3, the DNA is TGTGCCAGCAGCTCCTCCGGGCACATTCAGTACTTC. It translates to CASSSSGHIQYF. V is TRBV7-9 and J is TRBJ2-4; D gene ambiguous. Deletions cut 4 bases from V and 8 bases from J, with 9 bases between. CDR3 size: 12 residues. CDR1 is SEHNR, CDR2 FQNEAQ, per germline (reference sequence).

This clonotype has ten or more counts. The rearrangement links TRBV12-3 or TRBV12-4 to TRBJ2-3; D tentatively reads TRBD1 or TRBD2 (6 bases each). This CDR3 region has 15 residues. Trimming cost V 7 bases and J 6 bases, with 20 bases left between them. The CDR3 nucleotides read TGTGCCAGCACCATCGATCGAGGGGGGCGGGATACGCAGTATTTT. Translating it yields CASTIDRGGRDTQYF.

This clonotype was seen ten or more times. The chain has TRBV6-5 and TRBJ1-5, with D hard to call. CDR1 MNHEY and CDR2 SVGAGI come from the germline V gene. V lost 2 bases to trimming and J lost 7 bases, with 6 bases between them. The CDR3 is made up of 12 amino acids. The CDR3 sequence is CASSYPGQPQHF. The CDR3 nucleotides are TGTGCCAGCAGTTACCCCGGACAGCCCCAGCATTTT.

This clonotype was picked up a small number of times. CDR3 nucleotides: TGTGCCAGCTCCCCCGATTCAGTCAACACCATATATTTT. Amino acid sequence: CASSPDSVNTIYF. V usage is TRBV18 and J usage is TRBJ1-3; no clear D. There are 13 residues in the CDR3. Trimming removed 6 bases from V and 7 bases from J, with 13 bases in between. Looked up from germline, CDR1 is KGHSH and CDR2 is LQKENI.

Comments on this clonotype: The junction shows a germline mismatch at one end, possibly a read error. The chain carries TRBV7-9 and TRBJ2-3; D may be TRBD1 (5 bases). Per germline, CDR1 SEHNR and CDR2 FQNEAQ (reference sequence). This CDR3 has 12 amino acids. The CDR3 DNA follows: TGTGCCAGCAGCTTATTCACAGGTACGCAGTATTTT. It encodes CASSLFTGTQYF.

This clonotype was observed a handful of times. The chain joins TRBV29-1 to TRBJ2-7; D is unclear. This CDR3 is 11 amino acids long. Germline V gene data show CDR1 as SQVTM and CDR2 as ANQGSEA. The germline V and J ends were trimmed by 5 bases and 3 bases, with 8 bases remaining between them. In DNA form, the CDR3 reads TGCAGCGTTAGGACCAACTACGAGCAGTACTTC. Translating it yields CSVRTNYEQYF.

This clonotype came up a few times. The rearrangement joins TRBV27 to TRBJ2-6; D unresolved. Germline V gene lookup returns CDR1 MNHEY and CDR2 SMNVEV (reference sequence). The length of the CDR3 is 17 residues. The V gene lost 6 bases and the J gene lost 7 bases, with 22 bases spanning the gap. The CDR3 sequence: CASSSFIPGVGANVLTF. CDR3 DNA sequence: TGTGCCAGCAGCTCGTTTATACCAGGCGTCGGAGCCAACGTCCTGACTTTC.

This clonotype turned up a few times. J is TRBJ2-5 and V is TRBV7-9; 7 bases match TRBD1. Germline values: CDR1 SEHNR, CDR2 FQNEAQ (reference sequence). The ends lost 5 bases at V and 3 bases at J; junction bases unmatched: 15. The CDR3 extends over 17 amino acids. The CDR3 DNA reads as TGTGCCAGCAGCCCGCCTCTCGACAGGGTCGACAAAGAGACCCAGTACTTC. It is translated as CASSPPLDRVDKETQYF.

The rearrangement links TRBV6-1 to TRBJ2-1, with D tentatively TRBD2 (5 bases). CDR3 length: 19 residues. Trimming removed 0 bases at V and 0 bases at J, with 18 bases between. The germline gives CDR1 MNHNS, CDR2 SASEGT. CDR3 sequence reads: CASSEATRGFGSSYNEQFF. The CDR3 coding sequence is TGTGCCAGCAGTGAAGCCACCCGGGGTTTCGGTAGCTCCTACAATGAGCAGTTCTTC.